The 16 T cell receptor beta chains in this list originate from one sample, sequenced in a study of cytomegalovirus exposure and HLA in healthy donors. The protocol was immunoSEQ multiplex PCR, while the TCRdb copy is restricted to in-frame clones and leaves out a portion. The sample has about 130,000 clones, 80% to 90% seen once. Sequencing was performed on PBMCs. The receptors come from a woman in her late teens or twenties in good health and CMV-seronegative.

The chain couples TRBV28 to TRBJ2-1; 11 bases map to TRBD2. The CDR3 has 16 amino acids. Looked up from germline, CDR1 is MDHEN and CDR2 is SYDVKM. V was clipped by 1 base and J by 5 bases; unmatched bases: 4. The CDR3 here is CASSLLGLAENNEQFF. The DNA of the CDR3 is TGTGCCAGCAGTTTATTGGGACTAGCGGAGAACAATGAGCAGTTCTTC.

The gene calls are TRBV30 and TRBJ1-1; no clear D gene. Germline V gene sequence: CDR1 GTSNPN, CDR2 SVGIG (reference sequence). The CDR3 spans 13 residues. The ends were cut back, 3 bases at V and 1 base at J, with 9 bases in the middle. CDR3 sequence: CAWRRLQNTEAFF. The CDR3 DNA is TGTGCCTGGAGACGACTTCAGAACACTGAAGCTTTCTTT.

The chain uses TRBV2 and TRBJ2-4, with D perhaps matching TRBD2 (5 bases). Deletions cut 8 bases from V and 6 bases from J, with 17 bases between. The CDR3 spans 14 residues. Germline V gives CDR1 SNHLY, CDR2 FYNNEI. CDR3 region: CASPGETGGNIQYF. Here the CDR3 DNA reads TGTGCCAGCCCCGGGGAAACGGGTGGAAACATTCAGTACTTC.

DNA of the CDR3: TGTGCCAGCAGCCCCCGCAACTTTGGGGGCGGCAATCAGCCCCAGCATTTT. It specifies CASSPRNFGGGNQPQHF. This chain connects TRBV7-8 to TRBJ1-5; a weak D match, TRBD1 (6 bases). The CDR3 consists of 17 residues. Germline V gene lookup returns CDR1 SGHVS and CDR2 FQNEAQ. Trimming stripped 5 bases from V and 2 bases from J, with 19 bases between.

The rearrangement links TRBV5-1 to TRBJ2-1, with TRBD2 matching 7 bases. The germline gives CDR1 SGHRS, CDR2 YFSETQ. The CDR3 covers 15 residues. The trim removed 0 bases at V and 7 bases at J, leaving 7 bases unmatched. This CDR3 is CASSLVGGGLNEQFF. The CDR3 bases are TGCGCCAGCAGCTTGGTGGGCGGGGGATTAAATGAGCAGTTCTTC.

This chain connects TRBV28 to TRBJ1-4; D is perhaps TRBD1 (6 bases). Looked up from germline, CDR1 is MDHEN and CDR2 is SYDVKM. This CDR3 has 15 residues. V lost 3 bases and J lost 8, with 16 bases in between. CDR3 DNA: TGTGCCAGCAGTTTTGGCGGATCGAGGGGGGAAAAACTGTTTTTT. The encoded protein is CASSFGGSRGEKLFF.

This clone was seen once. The CDR3 DNA is TGTGCCAGCAGCCCGGATTCGGGCTGGGGGGTCCAAGAGACCCAGTACTTC. This encodes CASSPDSGWGVQETQYF. The chain has TRBV5-4 and TRBJ2-5, with D perhaps TRBD2 (6 bases). The CDR3 extends over 17 amino acids. V was shortened by 4 bases and J by 1 base, with 20 bases between the two germline ends. CDR1 and CDR2 from the germline V gene are SGHNT and YYREEE (reference sequence).

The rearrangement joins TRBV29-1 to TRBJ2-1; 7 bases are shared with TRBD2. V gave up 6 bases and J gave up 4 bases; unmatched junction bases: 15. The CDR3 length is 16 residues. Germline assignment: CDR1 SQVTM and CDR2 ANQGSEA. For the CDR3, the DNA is TGCAGCGTGGTGCCTCTAGCGGACTCGGATTACAATGAGCAGTTCTTC. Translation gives CSVVPLADSDYNEQFF.

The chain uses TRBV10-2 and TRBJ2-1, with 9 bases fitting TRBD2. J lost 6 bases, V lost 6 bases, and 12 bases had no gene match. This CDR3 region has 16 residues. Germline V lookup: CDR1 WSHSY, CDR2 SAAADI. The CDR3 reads CASSSMVAGVANEQFF. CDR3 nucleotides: TGCGCCAGCAGCTCTATGGTAGCGGGAGTGGCCAATGAGCAGTTCTTC.

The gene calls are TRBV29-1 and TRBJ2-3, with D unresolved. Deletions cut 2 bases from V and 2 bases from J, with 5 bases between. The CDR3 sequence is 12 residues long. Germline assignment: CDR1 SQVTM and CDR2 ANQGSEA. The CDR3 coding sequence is TGCAGCGTTGAAATAAACACAGATACGCAGTATTTT. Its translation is CSVEINTDTQYF.

This CDR3 reads CASTLASGTGVRGYTF. The CDR3 DNA is TGTGCCAGCACCCTCGCCTCCGGGACAGGGGTACGGGGCTACACCTTC. J is TRBJ1-2 and V is TRBV28; TRBD1 matches 10 bases. This CDR3 region has 16 residues. In germline, CDR1 is MDHEN, CDR2 SYDVKM. The ends lost 7 bases at V and 8 bases at J; junction bases unmatched: 16.

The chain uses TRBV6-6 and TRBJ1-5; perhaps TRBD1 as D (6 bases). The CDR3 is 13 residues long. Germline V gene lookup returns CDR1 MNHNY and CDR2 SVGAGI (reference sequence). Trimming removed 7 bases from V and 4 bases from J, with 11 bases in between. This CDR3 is CASTRQGNQPQHF. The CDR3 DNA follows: TGTGCCAGCACGAGGCAGGGGAATCAGCCCCAGCATTTT.

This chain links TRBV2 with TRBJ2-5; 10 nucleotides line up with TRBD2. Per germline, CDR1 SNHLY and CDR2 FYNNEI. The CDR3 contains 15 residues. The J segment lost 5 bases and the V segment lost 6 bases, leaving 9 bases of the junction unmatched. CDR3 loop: CASSLRLAGWETQYF. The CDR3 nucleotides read TGTGCCAGCAGCCTTCGACTAGCGGGTTGGGAGACCCAGTACTTC.

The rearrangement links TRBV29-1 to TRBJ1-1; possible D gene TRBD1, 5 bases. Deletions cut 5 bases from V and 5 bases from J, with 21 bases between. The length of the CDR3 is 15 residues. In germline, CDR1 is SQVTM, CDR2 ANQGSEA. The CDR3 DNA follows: TGCAGCGTTTCTCCGACCGAAAGGGGTAAGACTGAAGCTTTCTTT. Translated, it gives CSVSPTERGKTEAFF.

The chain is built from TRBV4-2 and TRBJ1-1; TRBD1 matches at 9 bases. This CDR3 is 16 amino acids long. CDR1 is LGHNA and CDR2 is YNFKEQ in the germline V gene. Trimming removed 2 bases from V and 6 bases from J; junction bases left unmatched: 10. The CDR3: CASSQPEKGQGAEAFF. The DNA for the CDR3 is TGTGCCAGCAGCCAACCCGAAAAGGGACAGGGCGCTGAAGCTTTCTTT.

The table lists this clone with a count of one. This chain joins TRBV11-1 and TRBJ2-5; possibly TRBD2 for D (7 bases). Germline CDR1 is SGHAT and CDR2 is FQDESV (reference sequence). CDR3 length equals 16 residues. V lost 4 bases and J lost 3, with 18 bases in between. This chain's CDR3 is CASSSGLGGYKETQYF. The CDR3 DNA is TGTGCCAGCAGCTCCGGACTAGGGGGATACAAAGAGACCCAGTACTTC.